The entry below describes one T cell receptor beta chain. The sample belongs to a study of blood T cell repertoires in COVID-19. Whole-study context: Samples taken during acute and convalescent COVID-19 were collected in the United States, Italy and Spain. The cDNA or gDNA used as material had been derived from T cells, B-cell-depleted T cells, or PBMCs.

In the authors' workflow: Reference gene primer amplification in the assay estimated nucleated cell counts. The data were produced by immunoSEQ multiplex PCR, yet TCRdb's version contains in-frame clones alone and is incomplete. D and trimming come from the DNA, and the V and J calls and clone size come from that table. The sample yields about 260,000 clones, 85% to 90% seen once. Clinical history reported by participants formed the basis on which cohorts were assigned. Trimming took 6 bases from V and 2 from J; bases not matched to a gene: 9. The CDR3 is 16 residues long. The germline CDR1 and CDR2 sequences are KGHSH and LQKENI.

The sequenced sample was PBMCs or T cells enriched from blood (not recorded which). The clonotype was recovered from a young woman with acute COVID-19. The chain is built from TRBV18 and TRBJ2-3, with TRBD2 identical over 9 bases. The CDR3 DNA follows: TGTGCCAGCTCGGAGACTAGCGGTCACATCACAGATACGCAGTATTTT. Residues: CASSETSGHITDTQYF.